Presented here are 9 T cell receptor beta chains from one specimen sequenced in a study of lymphopenia after photon versus proton radiotherapy. Some clones are missing from TCRdb's copy, which holds only in-frame ones; the method was immunoSEQ multiplex PCR. This repertoire shows about 160,000 clones, less than 90% found once; its top ten account for around 5.1%. Sequenced material: peripheral blood, taken from a patient treated with photon-based radiotherapy. These receptors all stem from a man aged 45 to 65 with gastric cancer.

The chain is built from TRBV6-1 and TRBJ1-3; D not certain. Germline CDR1 MNHNS, CDR2 SASEGT. The CDR3 covers 14 residues. The V and J ends lost 2 bases and 0 bases respectively, with 5 bases between them. CDR3 in DNA: TGTGCCAGCAGTGAAAACCACTCTGGAAACACCATATATTTT. Its translation: CASSENHSGNTIYF.

This clone turned up a few times. This sequence joins TRBV7-9 and TRBJ1-2, with 8 bases identical to TRBD1. CDR1 is SEHNR and CDR2 is FQNEAQ in the germline V gene (reference sequence). The CDR3 loop spans 14 amino acids. J lost 6 bases, V lost 2 bases, and 5 bases had no gene match. In DNA form, the CDR3 reads TGTGCCAGCAGCTTACAGGGGGCCGGGGATGGCTACACCTTC. It specifies CASSLQGAGDGYTF.

The gene calls are TRBV10-3 and TRBJ2-2, with 7 bases matching TRBD1. This CDR3 contains 17 residues. With V trimmed by 4 bases and J by 0 bases, 8 bases remained unmatched. Germline CDR1 and CDR2: ENHRY and SYGVKD. The CDR3 reads CAISVLDRSSNTGELFF. CDR3 nucleotide sequence: TGTGCCATCAGTGTCTTGGACAGGAGCTCGAACACCGGGGAGCTGTTTTTT.

This clone came up once. The chain recombines TRBV27 with TRBJ2-1; 13 bases match TRBD2. V lost 7 bases to trimming and J lost 5 bases; unmatched junction nucleotides: 8. Germline V gives CDR1 MNHEY, CDR2 SMNVEV (reference sequence). This CDR3 is 16 amino acids long. The CDR3 spells CASKYTGLAGDNEQFF. CDR3 bases: TGTGCCAGCAAGTACACCGGACTAGCGGGAGACAATGAGCAGTTCTTC.

This rearrangement joins TRBV2 to TRBJ2-7; the D gene is possibly TRBD1 (5 bases). Germline V gives CDR1 SNHLY, CDR2 FYNNEI. With 6 bases removed from V and 0 bases from J, the gap between germline ends came to 12 bases. This CDR3 has 14 residues. DNA of the CDR3: TGTGCCAGCAGGCACAGGCCCAGCTCCTACGAGCAGTACTTC. It is translated as CASRHRPSSYEQYF.

The DNA of the CDR3 is TGTGCCAGCAGTCGGGAGGGGCGAGGTGAAGCTTTCTTT. Translating gives CASSREGRGEAFF. The chain joins TRBV2 to TRBJ1-1; weak D call: TRBD1 (5 bases). The CDR3 loop spans 13 amino acids. V was cut by 5 bases and J by 7 bases, with 14 bases left in between. Germline V CDR1 and CDR2: SNHLY, FYNNEI.

The rearrangement uses TRBV9 and TRBJ1-4, with TRBD1 matching 7 bases. CDR3 size: 16 residues. With 0 bases clipped from V and 5 bases from J, the junction kept 7 bases outside the gene matches. Germline CDR1 reads SGDLS; CDR2 reads YYNGEE. The CDR3 nucleotides are TGTGCCAGCAGCGTAGGTAGTGGGACAGTAAATGAAAAACTGTTTTTT. Encoded protein: CASSVGSGTVNEKLFF. The full variable domain, its missing parts supplied by reference TRBV9 and TRBJ1-4, is DSGVTQTPKHLITATGQRVTLRCSPRSGDLSVYWYQQSLDQGLQFLIQYYNGEERAKGNILERFSAQQFPDLHSELNLSSLELGDSALYFCASSVGSGTVNEKLFFGSGTQLSVL.

V and J are TRBV28 and TRBJ2-2; 12 bases are shared with TRBD2. V lost 3 bases to trimming and J lost 1 base; unmatched junction nucleotides: 0. Germline assignment: CDR1 MDHEN and CDR2 SYDVKM. The CDR3 has 16 amino acids. The CDR3 nucleotides are TGTGCCAGCAGTTTGACTAGCGGGGGGAACACCGGGGAGCTGTTTTTT. The encoded protein is CASSLTSGGNTGELFF.

The chain combines TRBV30 with TRBJ1-2, with 7 bases matching TRBD1. The junction had 14 bases not matched to a gene; V was cut back by 3 bases and J by 1 base. From germline, CDR1 is GTSNPN and CDR2 SVGIG (reference sequence). The CDR3 is 17 residues long. The CDR3, as DNA: TGTGCCTGGAGGAAAAGGAGCCTCAGGGACAGTAACTATGGCTACACCTTC. Its protein is CAWRKRSLRDSNYGYTF.